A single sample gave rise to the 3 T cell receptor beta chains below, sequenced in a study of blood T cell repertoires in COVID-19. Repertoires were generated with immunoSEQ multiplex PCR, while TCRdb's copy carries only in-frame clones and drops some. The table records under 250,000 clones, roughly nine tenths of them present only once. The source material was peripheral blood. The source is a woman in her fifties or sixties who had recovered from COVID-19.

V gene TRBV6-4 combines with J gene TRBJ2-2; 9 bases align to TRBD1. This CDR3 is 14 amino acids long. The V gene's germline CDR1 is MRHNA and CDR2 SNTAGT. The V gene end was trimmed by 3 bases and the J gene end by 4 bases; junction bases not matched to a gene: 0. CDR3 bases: TGTGCCAGCAGTGAACAGGGGGCCACCGGGGAGCTGTTTTTT. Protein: CASSEQGATGELFF.

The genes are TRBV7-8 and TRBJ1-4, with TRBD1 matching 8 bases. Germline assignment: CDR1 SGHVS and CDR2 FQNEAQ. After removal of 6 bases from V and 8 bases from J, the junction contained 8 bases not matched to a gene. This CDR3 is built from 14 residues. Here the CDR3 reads CASSLTGTGEKLFF. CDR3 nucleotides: TGTGCCAGCAGTCTGACCGGGACAGGAGAAAAACTGTTTTTT.

The chain's CDR3 is CASSSGQGSDGYTF. The CDR3 DNA is TGCGCCAGCAGCTCTGGACAAGGAAGCGATGGCTACACCTTC. The chain employs TRBV5-1 and TRBJ1-2; tentatively, D is TRBD1 (5 bases). Trimming took off 3 bases at V and 6 bases at J, with 15 bases between the two ends. CDR1 and CDR2 from the germline V gene are SGHRS and YFSETQ. There are 14 residues in the CDR3. The variable domain in full, with the rest retrieved from reference TRBV5-1 and TRBJ1-2, is KAGVTQTPRYLIKTRGQQVTLSCSPISGHRSVSWYQQTPGQGLQFLFEYFSETQRNKGNFPGRFSGRQFSNSRSEMNVSTLELGDSALYLCASSSGQGSDGYTFGSGTRLTVV.